The rows below give T cell receptor beta chains drawn from one sample of a study of blood T cell repertoires in COVID-19. The protocol was immunoSEQ multiplex PCR, while the TCRdb copy is restricted to in-frame clones and leaves out a portion. Here the sample spans around 80,000 clones, more than 75% being singletons. Sequencing used peripheral blood. The receptors shown here come from a man older than 75 with active or convalescent COVID-19. Both conserved end residues are part of each CDR3. The D gene is left open where the match is weak. Size values are once, few and many counts, or a class for expanded clones, and some rows have none.

CDR3 DNA: TGTGCCAGCCGGGACAGGGGGTACCAAGAGACCCAGTACTTC; CDR3 protein: CASRDRGYQETQYF; J gene: TRBJ2-5; D gene: TRBD1; clone size: -; V gene: TRBV28
CDR3 DNA: TGCGCCAGCAGAGATCCGGGACAGGGGAACACCGGGGAGCTGTTTTTT; CDR3 protein: CASRDPGQGNTGELFF; J gene: TRBJ2-2; D gene: TRBD1; clone size: -; V gene: TRBV5-1
CDR3 DNA: TGTGCCATCAGTGAGAGGGCAGAACAGGGCTCTGGAAACACCATATATTTT; CDR3 protein: CAISERAEQGSGNTIYF; J gene: TRBJ1-3; D gene: -; clone size: -; V gene: TRBV10-3
CDR3 DNA: TGCAGCGTCGAGAAACAGGGCTACATTGATACGCAGTATTTT; CDR3 protein: CSVEKQGYIDTQYF; J gene: TRBJ2-3; D gene: -; clone size: -; V gene: TRBV29-1
CDR3 DNA: TGCGCCAGCAGCTTGGGTGGGAGAAGGGAGACCCAGTACTTC; CDR3 protein: CASSLGGRRETQYF; J gene: TRBJ2-5; D gene: -; clone size: -; V gene: TRBV5-1
CDR3 DNA: TGTGCCAGCAGTGGGGGGGCGCGGGGCTACACCTTC; CDR3 protein: CASSGGARGYTF; J gene: TRBJ1-2; D gene: -; clone size: -; V gene: TRBV6-2/TRBV6-3
CDR3 DNA: TGTGCCAGTAGTATAAGACTAGACGGCGGTGAGCAGTTCTTC; CDR3 protein: CASSIRLDGGEQFF; J gene: TRBJ2-1; D gene: -; clone size: -; V gene: TRBV19
CDR3 DNA: TGTGCCAGCAGCGGAAACCCCGGGGAGAGCTCCTACAATGAGCAGTTCTTC; CDR3 protein: CASSGNPGESSYNEQFF; J gene: TRBJ2-1; D gene: -; clone size: -; V gene: TRBV5-4
CDR3 DNA: TGTGCCAGCAGCTCAACGAGGAGGACCGGGGAGCTGTTTTTT; CDR3 protein: CASSSTRRTGELFF; J gene: TRBJ2-2; D gene: -; clone size: -; V gene: TRBV11-2
CDR3 DNA: TGTGCCAGCAGCCCTTACGGTCAGAACACTGAAGCTTTCTTT; CDR3 protein: CASSPYGQNTEAFF; J gene: TRBJ1-1; D gene: -; clone size: once; V gene: TRBV7-2
CDR3 DNA: TGTGCCAGCAGCCGCAGGGTGGCTAATGAAAAACTGTTTTTT; CDR3 protein: CASSRRVANEKLFF; J gene: TRBJ1-4; D gene: -; clone size: once; V gene: TRBV11-2
CDR3 DNA: TGTGCCAGCAGCGTCAGCGGGAGGGCCGACACCGGGGAGCTGTTTTTT; CDR3 protein: CASSVSGRADTGELFF; J gene: TRBJ2-2; D gene: TRBD2; clone size: -; V gene: TRBV9
CDR3 DNA: TGTGCCTGGAAGCTTAGTAGGAGGACAGGGGATTCACCCCTCCACTTT; CDR3 protein: CAWKLSRRTGDSPLHF; J gene: TRBJ1-6; D gene: TRBD1; clone size: few; V gene: TRBV30
CDR3 DNA: TGTGCCAGCAGTTTTGGGGGGGCGACCCATCAGCCCCAGCATTTT; CDR3 protein: CASSFGGATHQPQHF; J gene: TRBJ1-5; D gene: -; clone size: -; V gene: TRBV28
CDR3 DNA: TGTGCCAGCAGGGAACCGGGACAGGGAAGAGGAGAGACCCAGTACTTC; CDR3 protein: CASREPGQGRGETQYF; J gene: TRBJ2-5; D gene: TRBD1; clone size: -; V gene: TRBV6-1
CDR3 DNA: TGTGCCACCAGCCCACCGGGACAGGGGAGCTCTGGGGCCAACGTCCTGACTTTC; CDR3 protein: CATSPPGQGSSGANVLTF; J gene: TRBJ2-6; D gene: TRBD1; clone size: -; V gene: TRBV24-1
CDR3 DNA: TGTGCCAGCACCACGGGAGGGATGGGAAACACCATATATTTT; CDR3 protein: CASTTGGMGNTIYF; J gene: TRBJ1-3; D gene: -; clone size: -; V gene: TRBV6-5
CDR3 DNA: TGTGCCAGCAACAACCGGGACAGGGGAGAGGAGACCCAGTACTTC; CDR3 protein: CASNNRDRGEETQYF; J gene: TRBJ2-5; D gene: TRBD1; clone size: -; V gene: TRBV6-6
CDR3 DNA: TGTGCCAGCAGTCGTCAGTTTAATGAAAAACTGTTTTTT; CDR3 protein: CASSRQFNEKLFF; J gene: TRBJ1-4; D gene: -; clone size: -; V gene: TRBV6-5
CDR3 DNA: TGTGCCAGCATGCGGGTCGGGGGCTATGGCTACACCTTC; CDR3 protein: CASMRVGGYGYTF; J gene: TRBJ1-2; D gene: -; clone size: -; V gene: TRBV6-5
CDR3 DNA: TGCGCCAGCAGCCCGAGGTCCAGGGGGGAGACCCAGTACTTC; CDR3 protein: CASSPRSRGETQYF; J gene: TRBJ2-5; D gene: TRBD1; clone size: -; V gene: TRBV5-1
CDR3 DNA: TGTGCCAGCAGCTTCGGCCCTTGGACAGGAGACAATGAGCAGTTCTTC; CDR3 protein: CASSFGPWTGDNEQFF; J gene: TRBJ2-1; D gene: TRBD1; clone size: -; V gene: TRBV5-6
CDR3 DNA: TGTGCCAGCAGCGACCCCGGGCTGACAGGGACTGGAAACACCATATATTTT; CDR3 protein: CASSDPGLTGTGNTIYF; J gene: TRBJ1-3; D gene: TRBD1; clone size: -; V gene: TRBV13
CDR3 DNA: TGCGCCAGCAGCCCCTGGCGGCGGGGATACGGGGAGCTGTTTTTT; CDR3 protein: CASSPWRRGYGELFF; J gene: TRBJ2-2; D gene: -; clone size: -; V gene: TRBV5-1
CDR3 DNA: TGTGCCAGCAGCCACTCCAACAGGGACCCGTCACCCCTCCACTTT; CDR3 protein: CASSHSNRDPSPLHF; J gene: TRBJ1-6; D gene: -; clone size: -; V gene: TRBV3-1/TRBV3-2
CDR3 DNA: TGTGCCAGTAGTACGCCGCCCTTTGGGAGGAACACTGAAGCTTTCTTT; CDR3 protein: CASSTPPFGRNTEAFF; J gene: TRBJ1-1; D gene: -; clone size: -; V gene: TRBV19
CDR3 DNA: TGTGCCAGCAGGCGGACAGGCTCCTACAATGAGCAGTTCTTC; CDR3 protein: CASRRTGSYNEQFF; J gene: TRBJ2-1; D gene: TRBD1; clone size: -; V gene: TRBV28
CDR3 DNA: TGTGCCATCAAGTCGGGACAATACAATGAGCAGTTCTTC; CDR3 protein: CAIKSGQYNEQFF; J gene: TRBJ2-1; D gene: -; clone size: -; V gene: TRBV10-3
CDR3 DNA: TGCGCCAGCAGCCAAGTCCGCTACAATGAGCAGTTCTTC; CDR3 protein: CASSQVRYNEQFF; J gene: TRBJ2-1; D gene: -; clone size: few; V gene: TRBV4-1
CDR3 DNA: TGCGCCAGCAGCGTCAGGACTAGCGGGAGGCGCGTAAGCACAGATACGCAGTATTTT; CDR3 protein: CASSVRTSGRRVSTDTQYF; J gene: TRBJ2-3; D gene: TRBD2; clone size: once; V gene: TRBV5-1
CDR3 DNA: TGTGCCAGTAGCAACTATGACGGTAGCAATCAGCCCCAGCATTTT; CDR3 protein: CASSNYDGSNQPQHF; J gene: TRBJ1-5; D gene: -; clone size: -; V gene: TRBV19
CDR3 DNA: TGTGCCAGCTCACCCGGGACTAGCGGGGGAGCGTCGGGGACCCAGTACTTC; CDR3 protein: CASSPGTSGGASGTQYF; J gene: TRBJ2-5; D gene: TRBD2; clone size: -; V gene: TRBV18
CDR3 DNA: TGTGCCAGCAGCGTAGTCCGGGGGGATCAAGATACGCAGTATTTT; CDR3 protein: CASSVVRGDQDTQYF; J gene: TRBJ2-3; D gene: TRBD2; clone size: few; V gene: TRBV9
CDR3 DNA: TGTGCCAGTATTAGAGACAGGGAATCGGACACTGAAGCTTTCTTT; CDR3 protein: CASIRDRESDTEAFF; J gene: TRBJ1-1; D gene: TRBD1; clone size: -; V gene: TRBV19
CDR3 DNA: TGCGCCAGCAGCTTGCGGGGGGGCACTGAAGCTTTCTTT; CDR3 protein: CASSLRGGTEAFF; J gene: TRBJ1-1; D gene: -; clone size: few; V gene: TRBV5-1
CDR3 DNA: TGTGCCAGCAGTGCCCGAGAGACCCAGTACTTC; CDR3 protein: CASSARETQYF; J gene: TRBJ2-5; D gene: -; clone size: once; V gene: TRBV2
CDR3 DNA: TGTGCCAGCAGTTATGGCCTAGCGGCCCCAGGGTATACCGGGGAGCTGTTTTTT; CDR3 protein: CASSYGLAAPGYTGELFF; J gene: TRBJ2-2; D gene: TRBD2; clone size: -; V gene: TRBV6-2/TRBV6-3
CDR3 DNA: TGTGCCAGCAGCCCCCAGCGGGGTGAGCAGTTCTTC; CDR3 protein: CASSPQRGEQFF; J gene: TRBJ2-1; D gene: TRBD2; clone size: -; V gene: TRBV11-2
CDR3 DNA: TGTGCCAGCAGCTCGCAGACAGGGCGCACAGATACGCAGTATTTT; CDR3 protein: CASSSQTGRTDTQYF; J gene: TRBJ2-3; D gene: TRBD1; clone size: -; V gene: TRBV7-3
CDR3 DNA: TGTGCCAGCAGCTTAGGAGGATCCTCTGGAAACACCATATATTTT; CDR3 protein: CASSLGGSSGNTIYF; J gene: TRBJ1-3; D gene: -; clone size: -; V gene: TRBV7-3
CDR3 DNA: TGTGCCACCAGCAGAGCGCCGGGACAGGGTTTGTCTGCTTTCTTT; CDR3 protein: CATSRAPGQGLSAFF; J gene: TRBJ1-1; D gene: TRBD1; clone size: -; V gene: TRBV15
CDR3 DNA: TGTGCCAGCAGTCCCTTCCAAAGAACAGGGAGTAGGTATGGCTACACCTTC; CDR3 protein: CASSPFQRTGSRYGYTF; J gene: TRBJ1-2; D gene: -; clone size: few; V gene: TRBV6-6
CDR3 DNA: TGCAGCCCTAGGACTAGCGAAGAGACCCAGTACTTC; CDR3 protein: CSPRTSEETQYF; J gene: TRBJ2-5; D gene: TRBD2; clone size: -; V gene: TRBV29-1
CDR3 DNA: TGTGCCAGCAGTGACTCGATCGGGGGCTACACCTTC; CDR3 protein: CASSDSIGGYTF; J gene: TRBJ1-2; D gene: -; clone size: once; V gene: TRBV6-4
CDR3 DNA: TGTGCCAGCAGCACCCTAGCGGGGGGGTTTACTCAGACAGATACGCAGTATTTT; CDR3 protein: CASSTLAGGFTQTDTQYF; J gene: TRBJ2-3; D gene: TRBD2; clone size: -; V gene: TRBV7-2
CDR3 DNA: TGCAGTGCTAGTGAGGCGGGACTAGCGGGAACGTACAATGAGCAGTTCTTC; CDR3 protein: CSASEAGLAGTYNEQFF; J gene: TRBJ2-1; D gene: TRBD2; clone size: -; V gene: TRBV20-1
CDR3 DNA: TGCGCCAGCTGGACAGGGAATTACTACAATGAGCAGTTCTTC; CDR3 protein: CASWTGNYYNEQFF; J gene: TRBJ2-1; D gene: TRBD1; clone size: -; V gene: TRBV5-1
CDR3 DNA: TGTGCCAGCAGTTACGAAGCGGGGAAAACAGATACGCAGTATTTT; CDR3 protein: CASSYEAGKTDTQYF; J gene: TRBJ2-3; D gene: TRBD2; clone size: -; V gene: TRBV6-5
CDR3 DNA: TGTGCCAGCAGAAGGGGGCGAGTAGGGAACACTGAAGCTTTCTTT; CDR3 protein: CASRRGRVGNTEAFF; J gene: TRBJ1-1; D gene: TRBD1; clone size: -; V gene: TRBV28